These 27 T cell receptor beta chains were sequenced from one sample in a study of T cell responses to AZD1222 COVID-19 vaccine. Generated by immunoSEQ multiplex PCR, the TCRdb table keeps only in-frame clones and is missing some. This table holds 150,000 to 200,000 clones, under 95% found once. Sample: peripheral blood, taken 28 days after the second AZD1222 dose. These receptors all come from an adult who received the AZD1222 COVID-19 vaccine.

This clone was picked up one time. This rearrangement joins TRBV27 to TRBJ2-1; 10 bases map to TRBD2. Per the germline V gene, CDR1 is MNHEY and CDR2 is SMNVEV (reference sequence). This CDR3 is built from 16 residues. The trim removed 3 bases at V and 7 bases at J, leaving 9 bases unmatched. CDR3 sequence (DNA): TGTGCCAGCAGTTTGTGGGCTAGCGGGGGTTTTAATGAGCAGTTCTTC. As protein: CASSLWASGGFNEQFF.

The sample holds one count of this clone. The CDR3 reads CASRPSGNTGELFF. CDR3 sequence (DNA): TGTGCCAGCAGACCTAGCGGGAACACCGGGGAGCTGTTTTTT. This rearrangement joins TRBV2 to TRBJ2-2; 7 bases fit TRBD2. Germline V gene data show CDR1 as SNHLY and CDR2 as FYNNEI. V shed 6 bases and J 1 base; nucleotides not matched to a gene: 2. The CDR3 covers 14 residues. Complete variable domain (other parts from reference TRBV2 and TRBJ2-2): EPEVTQTPSHQVTQMGQEVILRCVPISNHLYFYWYRQILGQKVEFLVSFYNNEISEKSEIFDDQFSVERPDGSNFTLKIRSTKLEDSAMYFCASRPSGNTGELFFGEGSRLTVL.

This chain links TRBV3-1 (or the pseudogene TRBV3-2) with TRBJ2-1, with TRBD2 matching over 10 bases. Germline lookup yields CDR1 LGHDT and CDR2 YNNKEL (reference sequence). This CDR3 contains 16 residues. Losses at the gene ends were 3 bases for V and 5 bases for J; bases not matched to a gene: 7. CDR3 coding DNA: TGTGCCAGCAGCCACTCTAGCGGGAGTGGCAACAATGAGCAGTTCTTC. Translating gives CASSHSSGSGNNEQFF.

V usage is TRBV7-9 and J usage is TRBJ1-3; possible D gene TRBD1, 5 bases. The V and J ends lost 3 bases and 4 bases respectively, with 10 bases between them. Per the germline V gene, CDR1 is SEHNR and CDR2 is FQNEAQ (reference sequence). The CDR3 has 14 amino acids. CDR3 sequence reads: CASSFQGVGNTIYF. The CDR3 DNA is TGTGCCAGCAGCTTTCAGGGAGTCGGAAACACCATATATTTT.

This sequence joins TRBV10-3 and TRBJ2-7; the match to TRBD1 covers 8 bases. The V segment lost 4 bases and the J segment 2 bases; nucleotides outside the gene matches: 4. The CDR3 extends over 14 amino acids. Germline CDR1 ENHRY, CDR2 SYGVKD. The CDR3 DNA reads as TGTGCCATCAGTGGTCAGGGGGCGGCCTACGAGCAGTACTTC. Its protein product is CAISGQGAAYEQYF.

The chain couples TRBV20-1 to TRBJ2-5, with no clear D. V was trimmed by 5 bases and J by 4 bases, leaving 8 bases between them. Germline CDR1 is DFQATT and CDR2 is SNEGSKA (reference sequence). This CDR3 has 11 residues. CDR3 protein: CSAELGETQYF. The CDR3 nucleotides read TGCAGTGCTGAGCTCGGAGAGACCCAGTACTTC.

The genes are TRBV19 and TRBJ1-1; D perhaps matches TRBD1 (6 bases). The CDR3 is 13 residues long. Germline CDR1 LNHDA, CDR2 SQIVND (reference sequence). Trimming took 6 bases from V and 5 from J, leaving 13 bases between them. CDR3 nucleotides: TGTGCCAGTAGCTTAACAGGGAGAACTGAAGCTTTCTTT. Amino acid sequence: CASSLTGRTEAFF.

The rearrangement links TRBV28 to TRBJ2-1; 12 bases are a match to TRBD1. After removal of 5 bases from V and 7 bases from J, the junction contained 18 bases not matched to a gene. The germline gives CDR1 MDHEN, CDR2 SYDVKM. CDR3 size: 19 residues. This CDR3 reads CASSQAGTGGKREYNEQFF. CDR3 bases: TGTGCCAGCAGTCAAGCCGGGACAGGGGGCAAGCGGGAATATAATGAGCAGTTCTTC.

This rearrangement joins TRBV30 to TRBJ1-1; 7 positions match TRBD1. Germline trimming cut 8 bases from V and 5 bases from J; bases unmatched to any gene: 14. Germline CDR1 GTSNPN, CDR2 SVGIG (reference sequence). This CDR3 is built from 14 residues. CDR3 loop: CAGRMTGLGTEAFF. The CDR3, as DNA: TGTGCCGGAAGAATGACAGGGCTGGGTACTGAAGCTTTCTTT.

The chain uses TRBV10-3 and TRBJ1-6; TRBD1 might be the D (5 bases). CDR3 size: 17 residues. V was shortened by 3 bases and J by 2 bases, with 14 bases between the two germline ends. The V gene's germline CDR1 is ENHRY and CDR2 SYGVKD. In DNA, the CDR3 is TGTGCCATCAGTGATACTGGAGGGGTCGCCTATAATTCACCCCTCCACTTT. Translating it yields CAISDTGGVAYNSPLHF.

This sequence joins TRBV3-1 (or the pseudogene TRBV3-2) and TRBJ1-5, with a tentative D call TRBD1 (6 bases). V shed 1 base and J shed 3 bases, with 10 bases lying between them. Germline lookup yields CDR1 LGHDT and CDR2 YNNKEL (reference sequence). The CDR3 loop spans 15 amino acids. The CDR3 sequence is CASSQGGQSNQPQHF. The CDR3 nucleotides read TGTGCCAGCAGCCAAGGCGGACAGTCCAATCAGCCCCAGCATTTT.

The gene calls are TRBV10-3 and TRBJ1-2; TRBD1 might be the D (6 bases). The germline CDR1 and CDR2 sequences are ENHRY and SYGVKD. Trimming left V 8 bases short and J 4 bases short, with 20 bases between. The CDR3 sequence is 15 residues long. CDR3 sequence reads: CAISSTGLSPYGYTF. The CDR3 DNA sequence: TGTGCCATCTCTTCGACAGGCCTCAGCCCCTATGGCTACACCTTC.

CDR3 coding DNA: TGTGCCAGCAGTTACTCAGGGCTTGACAGGGACGGTGGCTACACCTTC. Its protein is CASSYSGLDRDGGYTF. The chain carries TRBV6-6 and TRBJ1-2, with 7 positions matching TRBD1. Germline CDR1 MNHNY, CDR2 SVGAGI (reference sequence). This CDR3 region has 16 residues. The trim removed 0 bases at V and 7 bases at J, leaving 11 bases unmatched.

The sample holds a few counts of this clone. This rearrangement joins TRBV12-5 to TRBJ2-1; D might be TRBD1 or TRBD2, each matching 6 bases. The CDR3 totals 16 residues. Trimming shortened V by 3 bases and J by 4 bases, and 16 bases separated the two germline ends. Germline V gene data show CDR1 as LGHNT and CDR2 as FRNRAP. CDR3 sequence reads: CASGLGGSGRYNEQFF. In DNA form, the CDR3 reads TGTGCTAGTGGTTTAGGGGGGAGCGGTAGATACAATGAGCAGTTCTTC.

V gene TRBV7-8 combines with J gene TRBJ1-1; D is uncertain. V was trimmed by 3 bases and J by 0 bases, leaving 11 bases between them. Germline V gene data show CDR1 as SGHVS and CDR2 as FQNEAQ. CDR3 length equals 15 residues. CDR3 in DNA: TGTGCCAGCAGCTTTCGGGCGACTATGAACACTGAAGCTTTCTTT. It specifies CASSFRATMNTEAFF.

This chain links TRBV11-2 with TRBJ1-4; no firm D call. With 5 bases removed from V and 7 bases from J, the gap between germline ends came to 5 bases. Per germline, CDR1 SGHAT and CDR2 FQNNGV. CDR3 length: 11 amino acids. Written as DNA, the CDR3 is TGTGCCAGCAGCCCCGGTGAAAAACTGTTTTTT. This sequence encodes CASSPGEKLFF. The full variable domain, completed using reference TRBV11-2 and TRBJ1-4, is EAGVAQSPRYKIIEKRQSVAFWCNPISGHATLYWYQQILGQGPKLLIQFQNNGVVDDSQLPKDRFSAERLKGVDSTLKIQPAKLEDSAVYLCASSPGEKLFFGSGTQLSVL.

The chain carries TRBV5-5 and TRBJ2-7, with no clear D. Germline V gene sequence: CDR1 SGHKS, CDR2 YYEKEE (reference sequence). This CDR3 comprises 15 residues. V was shortened by 1 base and J by 0 bases, with 11 bases between the two germline ends. CDR3 sequence (DNA): TGTGCCAGCAGCTTGTTGTTCACGAGCTCCTACGAGCAGTACTTC. Amino acids: CASSLLFTSSYEQYF.

This clone has only one observation. This chain links TRBV5-1 with TRBJ1-1; 12 nucleotides agree with TRBD1. Trimming removed 0 bases from V and 6 bases from J; junction bases left unmatched: 3. Germline V gene sequence: CDR1 SGHRS, CDR2 YFSETQ. There are 15 residues in the CDR3. This CDR3 is CASSLAGTGGSEAFF. For the CDR3, the DNA is TGCGCCAGCAGCTTGGCCGGGACAGGGGGCTCTGAAGCTTTCTTT. The whole variable domain, filled in from reference TRBV5-1 and TRBJ1-1, reads KAGVTQTPRYLIKTRGQQVTLSCSPISGHRSVSWYQQTPGQGLQFLFEYFSETQRNKGNFPGRFSGRQFSNSRSEMNVSTLELGDSALYLCASSLAGTGGSEAFFGQGTRLTVV.

The chain recombines TRBV11-2 with TRBJ2-1, with 12 bases fitting TRBD2. This CDR3 is 15 amino acids long. Trimming removed 6 bases from V and 4 bases from J; junction bases left unmatched: 4. CDR1 SGHAT and CDR2 FQNNGV come from the germline V gene. In nucleotides, the CDR3 is TGTGCCAGCAGTTATCTAGCGGGAGGGTACAATGAGCAGTTCTTC. It encodes CASSYLAGGYNEQFF.

The CDR3 DNA is TGTGCCAGCAAGCTAACAGCTTCCTATAATTCACCCCTCCACTTT. It encodes CASKLTASYNSPLHF. J is TRBJ1-6 and V is TRBV2; D is ambiguous. The germline V gene encodes CDR1 SNHLY and CDR2 FYNNEI. V dropped 7 bases and J dropped 1 base, with 11 bases sitting between them. The CDR3 sequence is 15 residues long.

This chain links TRBV5-1 with TRBJ2-1, with D tentatively TRBD2 (5 bases). The CDR3 sequence is 15 residues long. Germline loops: CDR1 SGHRS, CDR2 YFSETQ. V was shortened by 4 bases and J by 0 bases, with 11 bases between the two germline ends. The CDR3 is CASSRSGSSYNEQFF. The DNA of the CDR3 is TGCGCCAGCAGCCGGAGCGGCAGCTCCTACAATGAGCAGTTCTTC.

The V and J genes are TRBV7-6 and TRBJ2-7, with 8 bases fitting TRBD1. The germline V gene has CDR1 SGHVS and CDR2 FNYEAQ. This CDR3 is built from 14 residues. V lost 5 bases to trimming and J lost 3 bases; unmatched junction nucleotides: 6. The CDR3 coding sequence is TGTGCCAGCAGCCCCGGGACAGGAGACTACGAGCAGTACTTC. Its translation: CASSPGTGDYEQYF.

The table lists this clone with a few counts. The sample contains more than one DNA sequence encoding this CDR3. The rearrangement links TRBV7-2 to TRBJ2-1; D is undetermined. With 5 bases removed from V and 1 base from J, the gap between germline ends came to 9 bases. This CDR3 has 14 residues. Germline CDR1 is SGHTA and CDR2 is FQGNSA. CDR3 nucleotides: TGTGCCAGCAGCCGTGATACTTCCTACAATGAGCAGTTCTTC. Protein sequence: CASSRDTSYNEQFF.

This clone has a single count. The rearrangement links TRBV3-1 (or the pseudogene TRBV3-2) to TRBJ2-7, with D maybe TRBD2 (6 bases). This CDR3 spans 19 amino acids. V was pared by 0 bases and J by 2 bases, with 23 bases between. From germline, CDR1 is LGHDT and CDR2 YNNKEL (reference sequence). This CDR3 reads CASSQERARPGLLPYEQYF. The CDR3 DNA is TGTGCCAGCAGCCAAGAACGTGCTCGCCCGGGACTCCTACCCTACGAGCAGTACTTC.

This chain connects TRBV7-9 to TRBJ2-7, with a tentative D call TRBD2 (5 bases). The CDR3 has 17 residues. V lost 5 bases and J lost 4, with 24 bases in between. Per the germline V gene, CDR1 is SEHNR and CDR2 is FQNEAQ (reference sequence). The CDR3 bases are TGTGCCAGCAGCCCTAGGCCTCTACGGGGTCCGGTATACGAGCAGTACTTC. Translating it yields CASSPRPLRGPVYEQYF.

The chain has TRBV13 and TRBJ2-6; D is perhaps TRBD1 (5 bases). Trimming took 5 bases from V and 2 from J, leaving 10 bases between them. Germline V lookup: CDR1 PRHDT, CDR2 FYEKMQ (reference sequence). This CDR3 is 15 amino acids long. The CDR3 DNA reads as TGTGCCAGCAGCCTTCAGGGTGCTGGGGCCAACGTCCTGACTTTC. It specifies CASSLQGAGANVLTF.

V is TRBV5-1 and J is TRBJ2-6, with TRBD1 identical over 8 bases. CDR3 length equals 16 residues. Germline V gives CDR1 SGHRS, CDR2 YFSETQ. Trimming cost V 6 bases and J 0 bases; bases outside gene matches: 5. The CDR3 loop reads CASKGQASSGANVLTF. The CDR3 DNA follows: TGCGCCAGCAAGGGACAGGCAAGCTCTGGGGCCAACGTCCTGACTTTC. Full variable domain (missing parts from reference TRBV5-1 and TRBJ2-6): KAGVTQTPRYLIKTRGQQVTLSCSPISGHRSVSWYQQTPGQGLQFLFEYFSETQRNKGNFPGRFSGRQFSNSRSEMNVSTLELGDSALYLCASKGQASSGANVLTFGAGSRLTVL.